The clone carrying this T cell receptor (beta chain) was picked up a small number of times. The germline V and J ends were trimmed by 5 bases and 10 bases, with 14 bases remaining between them. Looked up from germline, CDR1 is SGHVS and CDR2 is FQNEAQ. The CDR3 length is 13 residues. TCRdb re-analysed the 5' RACE reads in MiXCR, keeping a single row per CDR3 protein. Of some 120,000 distinct CDR3 sequences in the sample, about a sixth were seen once. The sample originates from a study of T-cell memory formation after mild COVID-19. This sequence was found in a man aged 18 to 30 who had mild COVID-19 (a few samples of this study predate the infection). Cell type and time point are not known. V is TRBV7-8 and J is TRBJ1-4; D might be TRBD1 (6 bases). What was sequenced was PBMCs or a T cell subset sorted from them (not recorded which). The CDR3 loop is CASSPRGGGKLFF. CDR3 DNA: TGTGCCAGCAGCCCTAGGGGGGGTGGAAAACTGTTTTTT.